These T cell receptor beta chains were read from a single sample in a study of molecular identifiers for immune sequencing clone quantification. MiXCR, run by TCRdb on the PCR reads, gives a single entry per CDR3 protein. This table holds about 54,000 distinct CDR3 sequences, about 25% found once. Sequenced material: naive CD8+ T cells from blood, with Jurkat cell RNA spiked in. These receptors came from a human donor in good health. Some libraries in this study had Jurkat cell RNA spiked in. Both conserved end residues are part of each CDR3. The D gene is left open where the match is weak. Size tells how often a clone was seen (once, few, many) or the class of an expanded clone, and some rows leave it out.

TRBJ1-1	15	many	TRBV27	TRBD1	CASSLMDRGFTEAFF	TGTGCCAGCAGTTTAATGGACAGGGGGTTTACTGAAGCTTTCTTT
TRBJ2-2	15	few	TRBV7-9	TRBD1	CASSSRDRAPRELFF	TGTGCCAGCAGCAGCCGGGACAGAGCCCCTCGGGAGCTGTTTTTT
TRBJ2-5	14	NA	TRBV5-6	NA	CASSETVGEETQYF	TGTGCCAGCAGCGAGACCGTAGGGGAAGAGACCCAGTACTTC
TRBJ2-3	14	many	TRBV7-2	NA	CASSSVAGSSTQYF	TGTGCCAGCAGCTCCGTAGCTGGTTCGAGTACGCAGTATTTT
TRBJ1-6	16	many	TRBV20-1	TRBD1	CSARALAGGSNSPLHF	TGCAGTGCTAGAGCTTTGGCAGGGGGCTCAAATTCACCCCTCCACTTT
TRBJ2-7	14	few	TRBV20-1	NA	CSARSPVSSYEQYF	TGCAGTGCTAGGTCCCCGGTTAGCTCCTACGAGCAGTACTTC
TRBJ2-5	14	NA	TRBV7-3	NA	CASGFPAELETQYF	TGTGCCAGCGGCTTCCCCGCGGAGCTAGAGACCCAGTACTTC
TRBJ2-3	12	many	TRBV9	NA	CASSVDGDTQYF	TGTGCCAGCAGCGTAGACGGAGATACGCAGTATTTT
TRBJ2-1	15	few	TRBV30	TRBD2	CAWTLGGGAYNEQFF	TGTGCCTGGACCCTGGGGGGGGGGGCCTACAATGAGCAGTTCTTC
TRBJ2-2	16	many	TRBV5-6	TRBD1	CASSLALQGDTGELFF	TGTGCCAGCAGCTTGGCGCTACAGGGGGACACCGGGGAGCTGTTTTTT
TRBJ2-7	14	many	TRBV20-1	NA	CSALRRPLIYEQYF	TGCAGTGCTTTGAGACGACCTCTAATCTACGAGCAGTACTTC
TRBJ1-2	14	NA	TRBV5-4	NA	CASSLDIFKYGYTF	TGTGCCAGCAGCTTGGACATCTTTAAGTATGGCTACACCTTC
TRBJ2-7	13	many	TRBV5-6	NA	CASSFGGQYEQYF	TGTGCCAGCAGCTTTGGAGGGCAGTACGAGCAGTACTTC
TRBJ1-4	17	many	TRBV5-1	TRBD1	CASSRGTGGATNEKLFF	TGCGCCAGCAGCAGAGGGACAGGGGGCGCGACTAATGAAAAACTGTTTTTT
TRBJ2-3	16	many	TRBV11-2	TRBD2	CASSLYGLAGTDTQYF	TGTGCCAGCAGCTTATACGGGCTAGCGGGAACAGATACGCAGTATTTT
TRBJ1-1	14	many	TRBV5-4	TRBD1	CASSLQGALAEAFF	TGTGCCAGCAGCTTACAGGGGGCTTTGGCTGAAGCTTTCTTT
TRBJ2-2	12	few	TRBV27	NA	CASGELTRELFF	TGTGCCAGCGGCGAATTGACCCGGGAGCTGTTTTTT
TRBJ2-1	14	few	TRBV9	NA	CASSAQSSYNEQFF	TGTGCCAGCAGCGCCCAGAGCTCCTACAATGAGCAGTTCTTC
TRBJ2-7	13	many	TRBV20-1	TRBD2	CSASGLAVYEQYF	TGCAGTGCGTCGGGACTAGCGGTTTACGAGCAGTACTTC
TRBJ1-2	13	few	TRBV7-9	NA	CASSLESIYGYTF	TGTGCCAGCAGCTTAGAAAGTATTTATGGCTACACCTTC
TRBJ2-7	14	NA	TRBV7-9	NA	CASSLVNTPYEQYF	TGTGCCAGCAGCTTAGTAAATACTCCCTACGAGCAGTACTTC
TRBJ2-3	15	NA	TRBV6-5	NA	CASSCSPSSADTQCF	TGTGCCAGCAGTTGTAGTCCGTCTAGCGCAGATACGCAGTGTTTT
TRBJ1-2	12	many	TRBV14	NA	CASSDASYGYTF	TGTGCCAGCAGTGACGCGAGCTATGGCTACACCTTC
TRBJ1-1	14	many	TRBV6-5	NA	CASSYSGRGPEAFF	TGTGCCAGCAGTTACTCTGGGCGAGGCCCTGAAGCTTTCTTT
TRBJ2-7	13	many	TRBV5-6	NA	CASSPRWDYEQYF	TGTGCCAGCAGCCCAAGGTGGGACTACGAGCAGTACTTC
TRBJ2-2	21	few	TRBV3-1	TRBD2	CASSPETSGGPPHGKPGELFF	TGTGCCAGCAGCCCCGAGACTAGCGGGGGGCCTCCCCACGGAAAACCCGGGGAGCTGTTTTTT
TRBJ2-3	12	many	TRBV29-1	NA	CSVLEVADTQYF	TGCAGCGTCCTTGAGGTCGCAGATACGCAGTATTTT
TRBJ1-2	17	many	TRBV3-1	NA	CASSQETGGRFNYGYTF	TGTGCCAGCAGCCAAGAAACAGGAGGACGGTTTAACTATGGCTACACCTTC
TRBJ2-2	13	many	TRBV20-1	NA	CSASIANTGELFF	TGCAGTGCTAGTATCGCGAACACCGGGGAGCTGTTTTTT
TRBJ2-7	14	many	TRBV27	TRBD1	CASSLGQGGYEQYF	TGTGCCAGCAGTCTGGGACAGGGGGGCTACGAGCAGTACTTC
TRBJ1-1	14	few	TRBV27	NA	CASSLSQGVTEAFF	TGTGCCAGCAGTTTATCCCAGGGTGTCACTGAAGCTTTCTTT
TRBJ2-6	19	few	TRBV27	TRBD1	CASSLSGTGGFIGANVLTF	TGTGCCAGCAGTTTATCGGGGACAGGGGGATTTATTGGGGCCAACGTCCTGACTTTC
TRBJ2-7	15	many	TRBV19	NA	CASSTAGTGIYEQYF	TGTGCCAGTAGTACCGCCGGGACGGGGATCTACGAGCAGTACTTC
TRBJ2-5	12	many	TRBV5-1	NA	CASSPLGETQYF	TGCGCCAGCAGCCCCTTAGGAGAGACCCAGTACTTC
TRBJ2-7	11	many	TRBV30	NA	CAWSVDYEQYF	TGTGCCTGGAGTGTGGACTACGAGCAGTACTTC
TRBJ2-7	13	many	TRBV20-1	NA	CSARDPSSYEQYF	TGCAGTGCTCGGGACCCGAGCTCCTACGAGCAGTACTTC
TRBJ2-7	13	NA	TRBV7-9	NA	CASEGPGTYEQYF	TGTGCCAGCGAGGGGCCAGGCACCTACGAGCAGTACTTC
TRBJ2-7	13	many	TRBV20-1	TRBD2	CSARASGSYEQYF	TGCAGTGCTAGGGCTAGCGGGTCCTACGAGCAGTACTTC
TRBJ1-3	12	many	TRBV25-1	NA	CASGLSGNTIYF	TGTGCCAGCGGGCTCTCTGGAAACACCATATATTTT
TRBJ2-3	16	many	TRBV6-5	TRBD2	CASSPPGLAGADTQYF	TGTGCCAGCAGCCCACCCGGACTAGCGGGAGCAGATACGCAGTATTTT
TRBJ2-3	16	many	TRBV19	TRBD1	CASRRTGQGVADTQYF	TGTGCCAGTAGAAGGACAGGGCAAGGTGTCGCAGATACGCAGTATTTT
TRBJ2-7	15	NA	TRBV6-6	NA	CASSDGEGGTYEQYF	TGTGCCAGCAGTGACGGGGAAGGGGGGACCTACGAGCAGTACTTC
TRBJ2-7	14	NA	TRBV20-1	TRBD2	CSAQGLAESYEQYF	TGCAGTGCCCAAGGCCTAGCGGAATCCTACGAGCAGTACTTC
TRBJ2-7	15	many	TRBV28	TRBD2	CASSPRTSSNDEQYF	TGTGCCAGCAGTCCCCGGACTAGTTCCAACGACGAGCAGTACTTC
TRBJ2-3	15	many	TRBV4-1	NA	CASSQAHRVGQAQYF	TGCGCCAGCAGCCAAGCCCACAGGGTAGGACAAGCGCAGTATTTT